This TCR beta chain appears in the sequencing data of a study of blood T cell repertoires in COVID-19. In the study overall: The samples span acute and convalescent COVID-19 from the United States, Italy and Spain. T cells, B-cell-depleted T cells, or PBMCs provided the cDNA or gDNA that served as material.

Looked up from germline, CDR1 is SEHNR and CDR2 is FQNEAQ (reference sequence). CDR3 length: 15 residues. The V and J ends lost 5 bases and 5 bases respectively, with 18 bases between them. In the authors' methods: It was from reference gene primer amplification that nucleated cell counts were estimated. Measured with immunoSEQ multiplex PCR; TCRdb has only the in-frame clones, and not every one. V, J and clone size are taken as reported in that table, and D and trimming were inferred from the DNA itself. In the table there are about 58,000 clones, about 87% of which are singletons. Sample: peripheral blood. This TCR was recovered from a man in his 60s with acute or convalescent COVID-19. The chain combines TRBV7-9 with TRBJ1-2, with a possible D match to TRBD1 (6 bases). The CDR3 loop is CASSPSAKGVYGYTF. The CDR3 bases are TGTGCCAGCAGCCCCTCCGCGAAGGGGGTATATGGCTACACCTTC.